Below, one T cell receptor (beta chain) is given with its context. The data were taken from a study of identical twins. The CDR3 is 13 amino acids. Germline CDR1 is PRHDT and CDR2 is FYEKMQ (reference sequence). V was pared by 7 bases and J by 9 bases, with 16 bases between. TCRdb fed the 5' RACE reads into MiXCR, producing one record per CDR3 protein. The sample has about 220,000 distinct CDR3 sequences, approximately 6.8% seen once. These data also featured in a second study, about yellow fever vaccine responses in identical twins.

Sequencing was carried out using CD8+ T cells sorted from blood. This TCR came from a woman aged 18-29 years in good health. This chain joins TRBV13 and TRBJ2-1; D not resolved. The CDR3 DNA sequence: TGTGCCAGCACCCAGTCGATCGGAGCTGAGCAGTTCTTC. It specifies CASTQSIGAEQFF. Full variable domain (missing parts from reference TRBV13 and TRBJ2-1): AAGVIQSPRHLIKEKRETATLKCYPIPRHDTVYWYQQGPGQDPQFLISFYEKMQSDKGSIPDRFSAQQFSDYHSELNMSSLELGDSALYFCASTQSIGAEQFFGPGTRLTVL.